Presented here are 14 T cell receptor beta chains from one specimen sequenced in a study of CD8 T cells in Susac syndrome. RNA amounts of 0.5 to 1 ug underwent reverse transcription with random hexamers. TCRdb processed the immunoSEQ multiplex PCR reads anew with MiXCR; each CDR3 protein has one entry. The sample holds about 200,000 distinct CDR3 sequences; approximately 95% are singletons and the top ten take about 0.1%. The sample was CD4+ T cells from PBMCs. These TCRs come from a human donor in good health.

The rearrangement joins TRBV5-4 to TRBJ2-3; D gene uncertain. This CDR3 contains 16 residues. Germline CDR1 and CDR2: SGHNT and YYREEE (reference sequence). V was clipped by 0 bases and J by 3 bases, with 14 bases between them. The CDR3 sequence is CASSLAGTRSTDTQYF. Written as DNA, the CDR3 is TGTGCCAGCAGCTTGGCCGGAACTCGTAGTACAGATACGCAGTATTTT. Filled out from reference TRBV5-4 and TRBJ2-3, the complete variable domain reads ETGVTQSPTHLIKTRGQQVTLRCSSQSGHNTVSWYQQALGQGPQFIFQYYREEENGRGNFPPRFSGLQFPNYSSELNVNALELDDSALYLCASSLAGTRSTDTQYFGPGTRLTVL.

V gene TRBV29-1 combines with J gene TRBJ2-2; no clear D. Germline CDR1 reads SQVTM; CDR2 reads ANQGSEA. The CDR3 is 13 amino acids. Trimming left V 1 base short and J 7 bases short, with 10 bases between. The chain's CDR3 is CSVEGFGVGELFF. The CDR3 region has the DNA TGCAGCGTTGAAGGGTTTGGGGTCGGGGAGCTGTTTTTT.

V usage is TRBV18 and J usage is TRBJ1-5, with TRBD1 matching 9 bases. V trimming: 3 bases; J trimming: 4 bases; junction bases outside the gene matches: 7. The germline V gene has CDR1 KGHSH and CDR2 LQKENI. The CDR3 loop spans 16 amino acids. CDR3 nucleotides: TGTGCCAGCTCACCTCGACAGGGGGGGACGAATCAGCCCCAGCATTTT. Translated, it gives CASSPRQGGTNQPQHF. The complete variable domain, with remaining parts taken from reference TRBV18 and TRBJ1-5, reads NAGVMQNPRHLVRRRGQEARLRCSPMKGHSHVYWYRQLPEEGLKFMVYLQKENIIDESGMPKERFSAEFPKEGPSILRIQQVVRGDSAAYFCASSPRQGGTNQPQHFGDGTRLSIL.

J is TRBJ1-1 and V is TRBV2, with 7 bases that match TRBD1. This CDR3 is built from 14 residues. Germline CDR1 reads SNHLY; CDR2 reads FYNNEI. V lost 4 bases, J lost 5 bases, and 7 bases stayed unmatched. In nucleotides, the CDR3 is TGTGCCAGCAGTGTTCCGACAGGGATTACTGAAGCTTTCTTT. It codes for CASSVPTGITEAFF.

The chain's CDR3 is CASVLGTQLETQYF. CDR3 bases: TGTGCCAGCGTCCTGGGAACGCAGTTAGAGACCCAGTACTTC. This chain connects TRBV12-3 or TRBV12-4 to TRBJ2-5, with D unresolved. Trimming removed 8 bases from V and 4 bases from J, with 17 bases in between. The CDR3 sequence is 14 residues long.

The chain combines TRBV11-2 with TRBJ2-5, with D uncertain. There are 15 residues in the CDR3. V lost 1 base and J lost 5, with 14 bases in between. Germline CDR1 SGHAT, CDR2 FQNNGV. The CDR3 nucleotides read TGTGCCAGCAGCTTAGGACCCAGGCTGCGGGAGACCCAGTACTTC. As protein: CASSLGPRLRETQYF.

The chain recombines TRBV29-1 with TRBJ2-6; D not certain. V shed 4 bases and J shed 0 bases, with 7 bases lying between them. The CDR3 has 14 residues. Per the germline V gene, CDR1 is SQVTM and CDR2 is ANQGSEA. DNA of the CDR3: TGCAGCGTTGTGGCCCGCTCTGGGGCCAACGTCCTGACTTTC. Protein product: CSVVARSGANVLTF.

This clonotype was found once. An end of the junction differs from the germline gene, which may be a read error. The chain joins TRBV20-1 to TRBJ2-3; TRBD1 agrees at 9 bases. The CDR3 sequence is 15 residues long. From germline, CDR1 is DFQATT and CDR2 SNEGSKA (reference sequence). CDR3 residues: CSAGDRDRGTDTQYF. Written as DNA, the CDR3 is TGCAGTGCTGGAGACCGGGACAGGGGCACAGATACGCAGTATTTT.

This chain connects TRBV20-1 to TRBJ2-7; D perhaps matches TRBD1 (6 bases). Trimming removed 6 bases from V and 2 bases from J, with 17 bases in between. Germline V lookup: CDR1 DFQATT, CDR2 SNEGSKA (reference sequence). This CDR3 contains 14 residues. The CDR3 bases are TGCAGTGCCCAAACAGGGATCCTCCCCTACGAGCAGTACGTC. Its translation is CSAQTGILPYEQYV.

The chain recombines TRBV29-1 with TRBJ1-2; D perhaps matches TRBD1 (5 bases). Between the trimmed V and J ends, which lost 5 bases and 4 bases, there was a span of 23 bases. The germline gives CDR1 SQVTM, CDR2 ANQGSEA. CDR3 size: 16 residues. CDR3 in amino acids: CSVQQLGTFKGYGYTF. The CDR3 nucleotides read TGCAGCGTTCAACAACTCGGGACCTTCAAGGGCTATGGCTACACCTTC.

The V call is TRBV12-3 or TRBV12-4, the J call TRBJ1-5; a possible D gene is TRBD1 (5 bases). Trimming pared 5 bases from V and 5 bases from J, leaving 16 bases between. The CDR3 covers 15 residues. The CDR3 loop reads CASSPRGIGYQPQHF. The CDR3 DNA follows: TGTGCCAGCAGTCCGAGGGGAATTGGGTATCAGCCCCAGCATTTT.

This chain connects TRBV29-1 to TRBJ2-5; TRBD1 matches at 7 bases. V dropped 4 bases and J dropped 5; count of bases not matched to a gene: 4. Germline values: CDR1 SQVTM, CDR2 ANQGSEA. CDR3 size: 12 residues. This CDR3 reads CSVVQGMETQYF. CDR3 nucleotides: TGCAGCGTTGTACAGGGGATGGAGACCCAGTACTTC.

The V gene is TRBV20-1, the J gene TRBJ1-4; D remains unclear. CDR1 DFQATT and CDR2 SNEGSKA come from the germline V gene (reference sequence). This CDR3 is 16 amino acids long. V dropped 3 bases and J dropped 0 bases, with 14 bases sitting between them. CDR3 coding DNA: TGCAGTGCTAGGGGATTAGGAGATTCAACTAATGAAAAACTGTTTTTT. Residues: CSARGLGDSTNEKLFF.

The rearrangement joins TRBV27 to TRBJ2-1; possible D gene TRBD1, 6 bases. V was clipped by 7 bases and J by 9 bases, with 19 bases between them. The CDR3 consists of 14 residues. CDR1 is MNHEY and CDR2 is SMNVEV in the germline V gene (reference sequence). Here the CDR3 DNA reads TGTGCCAGCAAGGACAGCTGGGGGTTCGGTGAGCAGTTCTTC. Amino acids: CASKDSWGFGEQFF.